The rows below give T cell receptor beta chains drawn from one sample of a study of cytomegalovirus exposure and HLA in healthy donors. Repertoires were generated with immunoSEQ multiplex PCR, while TCRdb's copy carries only in-frame clones and drops some. The data show under 75,000 clones, with more than 85% seen just once and approximately 5.3% held by the top ten. The specimen sequenced was PBMCs. These receptors were obtained from a man between 18 and 29 years old in good health and CMV-seropositive. CDR3s include the opening cysteine and the closing phenylalanine or tryptophan. Each record gives: V gene, clone size, J gene, CDR3 protein. Rows give clone size only sometimes, using once, few, many, or a class for an expanded clone.

>TRBV2|.|TRBJ2-1
CASSDGTSGRRAFYEQFF
>TRBV11-2|few|TRBJ2-7
CASTPGAPYEQYF
>TRBV29-1|.|TRBJ1-5
CSVEDGAGGNQPQHF
>TRBV5-1|.|TRBJ2-1
CASSPDVAGIYNEQFF
>TRBV15|.|TRBJ1-5
CATSRDLNSNQPQHF
>TRBV29-1|.|TRBJ2-7
CSVQGGGLGYEQYF
>TRBV7-3|once|TRBJ2-3
CASSYSGIYTDTQYF
>TRBV27|.|TRBJ1-2
CASSLTDHRTGGDGGYTF
>TRBV7-9|.|TRBJ2-5
CASSLGAQETQYF
>TRBV9|.|TRBJ2-7
CASSVGSWRGPVEQYF
>TRBV28|.|TRBJ2-1
CASQGQGQGNEQFF
>TRBV27|.|TRBJ1-4
CASRTNRGEKLFF
>TRBV9|.|TRBJ2-5
CASSTRGVETQYF